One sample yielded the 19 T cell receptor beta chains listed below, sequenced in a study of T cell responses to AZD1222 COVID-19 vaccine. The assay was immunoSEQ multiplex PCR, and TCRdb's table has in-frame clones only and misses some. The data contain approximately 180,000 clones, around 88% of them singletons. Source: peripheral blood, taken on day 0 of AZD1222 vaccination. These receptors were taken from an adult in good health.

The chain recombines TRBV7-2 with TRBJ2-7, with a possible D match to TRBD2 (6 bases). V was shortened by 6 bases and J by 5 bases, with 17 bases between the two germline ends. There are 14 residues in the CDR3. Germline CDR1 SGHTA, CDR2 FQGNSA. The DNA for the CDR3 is TGTGCCAGCAGTGCGGGGCAGGCCGGGGACGAGCAGTACTTC. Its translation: CASSAGQAGDEQYF.

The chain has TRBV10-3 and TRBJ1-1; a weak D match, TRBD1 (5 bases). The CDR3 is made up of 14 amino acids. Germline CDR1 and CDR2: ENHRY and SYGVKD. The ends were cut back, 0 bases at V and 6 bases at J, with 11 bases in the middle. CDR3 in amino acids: CAISESQDRAEAFF. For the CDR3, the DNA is TGTGCCATCAGTGAGTCACAGGATCGGGCTGAAGCTTTCTTT.

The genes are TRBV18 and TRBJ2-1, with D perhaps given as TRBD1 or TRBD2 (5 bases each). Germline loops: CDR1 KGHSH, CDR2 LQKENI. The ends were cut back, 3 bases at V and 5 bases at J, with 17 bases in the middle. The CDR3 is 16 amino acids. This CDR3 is CASSPPGEWGHNEQFF. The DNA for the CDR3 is TGTGCCAGCTCACCCCCCGGGGAGTGGGGCCACAATGAGCAGTTCTTC.

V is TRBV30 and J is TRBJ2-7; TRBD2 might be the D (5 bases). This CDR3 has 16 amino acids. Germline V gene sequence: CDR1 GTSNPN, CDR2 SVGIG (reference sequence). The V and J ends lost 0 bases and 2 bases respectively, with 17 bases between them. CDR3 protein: CAWSVPRDTRAYEQYF. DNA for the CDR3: TGTGCCTGGAGTGTACCACGGGATACCCGGGCCTACGAGCAGTACTTC.

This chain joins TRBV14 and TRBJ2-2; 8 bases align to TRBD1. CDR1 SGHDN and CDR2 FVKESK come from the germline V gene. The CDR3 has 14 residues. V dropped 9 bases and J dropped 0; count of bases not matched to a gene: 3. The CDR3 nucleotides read TGTGCCAGTAGACAGGGGCCGAACACCGGGGAGCTGTTTTTT. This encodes CASRQGPNTGELFF.

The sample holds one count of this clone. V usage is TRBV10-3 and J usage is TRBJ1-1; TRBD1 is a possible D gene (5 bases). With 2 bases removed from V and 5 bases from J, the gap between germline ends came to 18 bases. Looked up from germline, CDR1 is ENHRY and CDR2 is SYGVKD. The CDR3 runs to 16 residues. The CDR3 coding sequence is TGTGCCATCAGTGAGGTGCCAGGGTGGAGAGAGACTGAAGCTTTCTTT. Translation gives CAISEVPGWRETEAFF.

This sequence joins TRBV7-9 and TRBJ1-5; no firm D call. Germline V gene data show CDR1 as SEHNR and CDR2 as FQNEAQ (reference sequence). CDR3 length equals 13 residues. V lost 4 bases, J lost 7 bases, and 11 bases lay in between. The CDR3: CASSSSVGQPQHF. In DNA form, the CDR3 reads TGTGCCAGCAGCTCCTCTGTGGGGCAGCCCCAGCATTTT.

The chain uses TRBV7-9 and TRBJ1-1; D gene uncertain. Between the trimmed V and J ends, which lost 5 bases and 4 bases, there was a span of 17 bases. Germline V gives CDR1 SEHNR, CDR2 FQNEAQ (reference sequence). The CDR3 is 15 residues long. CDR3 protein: CASSPRRREVTEAFF. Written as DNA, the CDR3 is TGTGCCAGCAGCCCCCGGCGGCGAGAGGTCACTGAAGCTTTCTTT.

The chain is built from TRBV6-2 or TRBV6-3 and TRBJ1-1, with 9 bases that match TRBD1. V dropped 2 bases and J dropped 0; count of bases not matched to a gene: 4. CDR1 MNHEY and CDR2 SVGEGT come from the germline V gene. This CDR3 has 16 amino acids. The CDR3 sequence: CASSYPGTGLNTEAFF. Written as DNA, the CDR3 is TGTGCCAGCAGTTACCCCGGGACAGGGTTGAACACTGAAGCTTTCTTT.

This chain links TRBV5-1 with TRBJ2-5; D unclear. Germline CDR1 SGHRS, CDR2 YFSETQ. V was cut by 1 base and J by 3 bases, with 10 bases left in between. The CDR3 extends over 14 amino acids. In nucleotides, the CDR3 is TGCGCCAGCAGCTTGCGTGGGGATAAAGAGACCCAGTACTTC. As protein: CASSLRGDKETQYF.

This chain's CDR3 is CASSKRTVSSYNEQFF. In DNA, the CDR3 is TGTGCCAGCAGCAAACGGACCGTGAGCTCCTACAATGAGCAGTTCTTC. This rearrangement joins TRBV11-2 to TRBJ2-1; D not certain. The length of the CDR3 is 16 residues. Germline assignment: CDR1 SGHAT and CDR2 FQNNGV. V gave up 5 bases and J gave up 0 bases, with 14 bases separating them. Combining the CDR3 with reference TRBV11-2 and TRBJ2-1 gives the whole variable domain EAGVAQSPRYKIIEKRQSVAFWCNPISGHATLYWYQQILGQGPKLLIQFQNNGVVDDSQLPKDRFSAERLKGVDSTLKIQPAKLEDSAVYLCASSKRTVSSYNEQFFGPGTRLTVL.

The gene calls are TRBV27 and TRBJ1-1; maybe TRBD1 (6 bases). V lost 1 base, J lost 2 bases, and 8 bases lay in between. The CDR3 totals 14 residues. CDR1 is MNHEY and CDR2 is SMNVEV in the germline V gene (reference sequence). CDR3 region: CASSLFRGNTEAFF. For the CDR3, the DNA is TGTGCCAGCAGTTTATTCAGGGGTAACACTGAAGCTTTCTTT.

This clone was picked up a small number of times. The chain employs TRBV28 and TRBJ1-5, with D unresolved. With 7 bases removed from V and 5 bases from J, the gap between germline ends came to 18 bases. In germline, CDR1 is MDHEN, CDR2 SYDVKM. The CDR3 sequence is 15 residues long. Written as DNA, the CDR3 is TGTGCCAGCAACCCCCCCCCGGGGAGGGATCAGCCCCAGCATTTT. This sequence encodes CASNPPPGRDQPQHF.

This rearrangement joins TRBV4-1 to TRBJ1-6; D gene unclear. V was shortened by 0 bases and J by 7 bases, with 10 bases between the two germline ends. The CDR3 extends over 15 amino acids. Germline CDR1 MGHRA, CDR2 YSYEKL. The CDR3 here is CASSQDGAVNSPLHF. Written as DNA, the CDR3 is TGCGCCAGCAGCCAAGATGGCGCGGTCAATTCACCCCTCCACTTT.

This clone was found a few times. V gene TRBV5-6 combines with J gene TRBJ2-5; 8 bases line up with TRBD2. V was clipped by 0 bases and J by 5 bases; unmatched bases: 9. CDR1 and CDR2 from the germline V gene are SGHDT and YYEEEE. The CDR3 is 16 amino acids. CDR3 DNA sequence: TGTGCCAGCAGCTTGGGCGGGAGCGGGGGAACGGAGACCCAGTACTTC. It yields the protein CASSLGGSGGTETQYF.

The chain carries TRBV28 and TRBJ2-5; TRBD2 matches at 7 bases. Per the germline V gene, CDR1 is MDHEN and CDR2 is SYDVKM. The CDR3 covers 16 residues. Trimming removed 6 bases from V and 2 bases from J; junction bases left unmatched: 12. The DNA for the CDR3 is TGTGCCAGCAGCACCTCGGGCCTAGCGGAACAAGAGACCCAGTACTTC. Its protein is CASSTSGLAEQETQYF.

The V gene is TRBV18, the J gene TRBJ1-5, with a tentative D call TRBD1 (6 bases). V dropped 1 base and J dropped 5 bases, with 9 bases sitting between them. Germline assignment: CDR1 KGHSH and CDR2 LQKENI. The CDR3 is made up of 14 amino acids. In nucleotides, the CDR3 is TGTGCCAGCTCACCACAACAGGGAGATCAGCCCCAGCATTTT. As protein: CASSPQQGDQPQHF.

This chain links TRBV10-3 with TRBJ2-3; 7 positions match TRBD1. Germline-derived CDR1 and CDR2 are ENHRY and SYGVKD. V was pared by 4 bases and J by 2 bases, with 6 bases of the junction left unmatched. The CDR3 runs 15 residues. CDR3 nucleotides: TGTGCCATCAGTGGGGGACAGTGGAACACAGATACGCAGTATTTT. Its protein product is CAISGGQWNTDTQYF.

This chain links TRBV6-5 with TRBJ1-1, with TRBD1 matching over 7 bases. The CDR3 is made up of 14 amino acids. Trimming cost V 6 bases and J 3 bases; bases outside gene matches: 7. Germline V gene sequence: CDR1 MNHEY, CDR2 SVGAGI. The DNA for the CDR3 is TGTGCCAGCAGAATCCTGGGACAGTACACTGAAGCTTTCTTT. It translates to CASRILGQYTEAFF.